The present TCR beta chain was sequenced within a study of blood T cell repertoires in COVID-19. Clones were sequenced by immunoSEQ multiplex PCR, and TCRdb holds only the in-frame ones, with some missing. Of fewer than 350,000 clones listed, roughly 86% are singletons. This CDR3 spans 11 amino acids. The V end was cut by 5 bases, the J end by 9 bases, with 8 bases between. This receptor was obtained from a woman in her twenties or thirties who had been exposed to COVID-19. V is TRBV12-3 or TRBV12-4 and J is TRBJ2-1; D is unresolved. The sequenced material came from PBMCs or T cells enriched from blood (not recorded which). This chain's CDR3 is CASSRVAEQFF. The DNA for the CDR3 is TGTGCCAGCAGTAGAGTAGCTGAGCAGTTCTTC.